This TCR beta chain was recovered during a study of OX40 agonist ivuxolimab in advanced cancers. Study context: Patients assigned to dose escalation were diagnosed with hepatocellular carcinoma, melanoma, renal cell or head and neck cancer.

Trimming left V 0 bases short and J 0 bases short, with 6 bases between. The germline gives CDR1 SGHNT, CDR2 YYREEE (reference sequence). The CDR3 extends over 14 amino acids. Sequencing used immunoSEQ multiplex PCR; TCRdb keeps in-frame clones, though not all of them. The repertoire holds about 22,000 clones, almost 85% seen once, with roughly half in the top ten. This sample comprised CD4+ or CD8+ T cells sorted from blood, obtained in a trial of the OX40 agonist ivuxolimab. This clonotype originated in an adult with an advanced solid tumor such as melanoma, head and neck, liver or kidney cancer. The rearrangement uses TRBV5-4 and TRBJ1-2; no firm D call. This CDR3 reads CASSLGAANYGYTF. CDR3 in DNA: TGTGCCAGCAGCTTGGGGGCGGCTAACTATGGCTACACCTTC.